This is a list of T cell receptor beta chains from one sample in a study of cytomegalovirus exposure and HLA in healthy donors. Some clones are missing from TCRdb's copy, which holds only in-frame ones; the method was immunoSEQ multiplex PCR. The profile covers 150,000 to 200,000 clones, with about 73% appearing a single time and 3.1% taken by the ten largest. The specimen was PBMCs. These receptors were collected from a woman aged 40 to 50 in good health and CMV-seronegative. CDR3s include the opening cysteine and the closing phenylalanine or tryptophan. D genes are given only for firm matches. A row's size may be missing; if present it is once, few, many or a size class.

v_call,j_call,d_call,clone_size,cdr3_nt,cdr3_aa
TRBV19,TRBJ1-1,NA,NA,TGTGCCAGTAGTAAGTCAGGCAGGGACACTGAAGCTTTCTTT,CASSKSGRDTEAFF
TRBV19,TRBJ1-4,TRBD1,NA,TGTGCCAGTAGTATGTACAGGGGGGAAAAACTGTTTTTT,CASSMYRGEKLFF
TRBV5-1,TRBJ2-3,TRBD2,NA,TGCGCCAGCAGTGCTAGCGGGGGGTACGGCACAGATACGCAGTATTTT,CASSASGGYGTDTQYF
TRBV6-1,TRBJ1-2,TRBD1,NA,TGTGCCAGCAGTGAGGACAGGGGGCTAGGGTATGGCTACACCTTC,CASSEDRGLGYGYTF
TRBV19,TRBJ2-3,NA,NA,TGTGCCAGTAGCGACGGGGGGCAAGGACGGGATACGCAGTATTTT,CASSDGGQGRDTQYF
TRBV19,TRBJ2-2,TRBD1,NA,TGTGCCAGTTACACAGGGGCTGCCGGGGAGCTGTTTTTT,CASYTGAAGELFF
TRBV28,TRBJ2-6,NA,few,TGTGCCAGCAGTCCCCCTAACTCTGGGGCCAACGTCCTGACTTTC,CASSPPNSGANVLTF
TRBV27,TRBJ1-1,NA,NA,TGTGCCAGCAGTTTAGGCAGGACTCTATGGACTGAAGCTTTCTTT,CASSLGRTLWTEAFF
TRBV18,TRBJ1-1,NA,NA,TGTGCCAGCGCAGCGGGGAACACTGAAGCTTTCTTT,CASAAGNTEAFF
TRBV19,TRBJ1-5,NA,NA,TGTGCCAGTAGTACCCCAAGGCGGGGCCAGCTCAATCAGCCCCAGCATTTT,CASSTPRRGQLNQPQHF
TRBV18,TRBJ1-5,NA,NA,TGTGCCAGCTCCGGACAGTTCAATCAGCCCCAGCATTTT,CASSGQFNQPQHF
TRBV7-9,TRBJ2-2,NA,NA,TGTGCCAGCAGCTCGCCGGGACTCATTACCGGGGAGCTGTTTTTT,CASSSPGLITGELFF
TRBV2,TRBJ2-4,NA,NA,TGTGCCAGCATTCCTTCCCACAGCCAAAACATTCAGTACTTC,CASIPSHSQNIQYF
TRBV9,TRBJ2-1,TRBD2,once,TGTGCCAGCAGCTATGAGCGGGACGTTGAGCAGTTCTTC,CASSYERDVEQFF
TRBV2,TRBJ1-2,NA,NA,TGTGCCAGCAGTAGTCAGGGAAACTATGGCTACACCTTC,CASSSQGNYGYTF
TRBV5-8,TRBJ2-3,NA,NA,TGTGCCAGCAGCTTGGATCCAGGGGTGAGCACAGATACGCAGTATTTT,CASSLDPGVSTDTQYF
TRBV5-6,TRBJ2-1,NA,NA,TGTGCCAGCAGCCCCCCGATTTTGTTCATCAGCAATGAGCAGTTCTTC,CASSPPILFISNEQFF
TRBV6-5,TRBJ2-7,NA,NA,TGTGCCAGCGGACTACAGGGGCTCGGGATCACCGAGCAGTACTTC,CASGLQGLGITEQYF
TRBV5-1,TRBJ2-3,TRBD2,NA,TGCGCCAGCAGCTTGGCTCCCCCCGGGGCTAGCGGGGGTTCTCGCACAGATACGCAGTATTTT,CASSLAPPGASGGSRTDTQYF
TRBV19,TRBJ2-5,TRBD1,few,TGTGCCAGTAGTGACAGGGGGGTAAGAGAGACCCAGTACTTC,CASSDRGVRETQYF
TRBV5-1,TRBJ1-1,NA,NA,TGCGCCAGCAGCTTGGGGGGGGTGTACACTGAAGCTTTCTTT,CASSLGGVYTEAFF
TRBV18,TRBJ1-5,NA,NA,TGTGCCAGCTCACCATTTTCCGGGACAAAGGGGGATCAGCCCCAGCATTTT,CASSPFSGTKGDQPQHF
TRBV21-1,TRBJ1-5,NA,NA,TGTGCCAGCAGCCCAGGGGGGAATCAGCCCCAGCATTTT,CASSPGGNQPQHF
TRBV5-1,TRBJ2-1,NA,NA,TGCGCCAGCAGCTTGGGGGGCCTCCAAACCAATGAGCAGTTCTTC,CASSLGGLQTNEQFF
TRBV5-1,TRBJ1-2,TRBD1,NA,TGCGCCAGCAGCCCCGGGACAGGGGGCCTCTATGGCTACACCTTC,CASSPGTGGLYGYTF
TRBV4-1,TRBJ2-3,TRBD2,NA,TGCGCCAGCAGCCAACCGAAAGGACTAGCGGGCACTAGCACAGATACGCAGTATTTT,CASSQPKGLAGTSTDTQYF
TRBV1,TRBJ1-4,NA,NA,TGCACCAGCAGCCAGGAGAAAGGACACCTTGCAACTAATGAAAAACTGTTTTTT,CTSSQEKGHLATNEKLFF
TRBV29-1,TRBJ1-1,NA,NA,TGCAGCGTTCAAGAAGAGCACACTGAAGCTTTCTTT,CSVQEEHTEAFF
TRBV13,TRBJ2-2,TRBD1,NA,TGTGCCAGCAGCTTATGGCGTGAGGGACAGGGTAGGACCGGGGAGCTGTTTTTT,CASSLWREGQGRTGELFF
TRBV6-5,TRBJ1-6,NA,NA,TGTGCCAGCAGCCACGACAGCAATAATTCACCCCTCCACTTT,CASSHDSNNSPLHF